These T cell receptor beta chains were read from a single sample in a study of T-cell memory formation after mild COVID-19. In TCRdb, the 5' RACE reads were re-called with MiXCR into one record per CDR3 protein. The sample shows around 300,000 distinct CDR3 sequences, roughly 15% of them seen only once. The source material was PBMCs or a T cell subset sorted from them (not recorded which). These receptors were taken from a man aged 18 to 29 who had mild COVID-19 (a few samples of this study predate the infection). Cell type and time point are not known. Both conserved end residues are trimmed from each CDR3.

v_call	j_call	cdr3_aa
TRBV27	TRBJ2-2	ARNLAGCITGELF
TRBV11-2	TRBJ2-3	ASRPGGTDTQY
TRBV9	TRBJ1-5	ASSVAGGNQPQH
TRBV7-2	TRBJ2-1	ASSLGDPYSYNEQF
TRBV7-6	TRBJ1-1	ASSPGQGLWAF
TRBV4-3	TRBJ2-5	ASSQGRGVETQY
TRBV11-2	TRBJ2-5	ASSLDRETQY
TRBV5-5	TRBJ2-5	ASGSGEETQY
TRBV5-1	TRBJ2-3	ASSFLAGVTDTQY
TRBV4-1	TRBJ1-5	ASSQTGQSNQPQH
TRBV6-1	TRBJ2-5	ASSPTRVQETQY
TRBV2	TRBJ2-7	ASSRRYSYEQY
TRBV7-2	TRBJ1-2	ASSLPTAYGYT
TRBV27	TRBJ2-2	ASSLTLNTGELF
TRBV28	TRBJ2-4	ASSRTATKNIQY
TRBV15	TRBJ2-4	ATSRDSRGGSNIQY
TRBV11-2	TRBJ2-1	ASSLLLFRNEQF
TRBV12-3/TRBV12-4	TRBJ1-3	ASRPRGQAGNTIY
TRBV7-3	TRBJ2-3	ASTPGGGATDTQY
TRBV9	TRBJ2-5	ASSVGRYGETQY
TRBV5-1	TRBJ1-4	ASSFLSINEKLF
TRBV18	TRBJ2-3	ASSFDRANTDTQY
TRBV5-5	TRBJ1-2	ASSKNYGYT
TRBV7-2	TRBJ1-2	ASSRARGGAT
TRBV28	TRBJ1-2	ASDTNYGYT
TRBV4-1	TRBJ2-5	ASSQVDGVGRTQY
TRBV5-6	TRBJ2-1	ASSLAGGPGEQF
TRBV6-5	TRBJ1-5	ASSMTGDQAQH
TRBV5-1	TRBJ2-1	ASSIFTSGSYNEQF
TRBV7-9	TRBJ1-2	ASSASRGNYGYT
TRBV6-2/TRBV6-3	TRBJ1-5	ASSVSTGPQH
TRBV7-2	TRBJ2-1	ASSPFPAGDTEQF
TRBV28	TRBJ2-6	ASSLGLGATGANVLT
TRBV18	TRBJ2-1	ASSYLSYNEQF
TRBV9	TRBJ2-5	ASSVGRTSGQETQY
TRBV18	TRBJ1-6	ASSPVAGSPLH
TRBV2	TRBJ1-3	ASTSTGSGNTIY
TRBV6-5	TRBJ2-3	ASRGAGGKTDTQY
TRBV4-3	TRBJ2-1	ASSHAAGNYNEQF
TRBV7-2	TRBJ2-3	ASLEGTWGGNTDTQY
TRBV7-2	TRBJ2-2	ASRPTGELF
TRBV7-6	TRBJ1-1	ASSSQGMSTEAF
TRBV24-1	TRBJ2-5	ATSDFVQTQETQY
TRBV5-4	TRBJ2-6	ASSPSSTPSGANVLT
TRBV5-1	TRBJ1-4	ASSFNPAADRSTNEKLF
TRBV4-1	TRBJ2-5	ASSQDAGGRETQY
TRBV6-5	TRBJ1-6	ASTLRPNNSPLH
TRBV12-3/TRBV12-4	TRBJ2-5	ASSDGTRETQY
TRBV15	TRBJ2-6	ATSRGRDENVLT
TRBV9	TRBJ1-1	ASTEGTGGLVAF
TRBV5-6	TRBJ2-1	ASSGTGYNEQF
TRBV28	TRBJ1-5	ASSPTTGVSSWGNQPQH
TRBV3-1	TRBJ1-6	ASSPRGSVGSPLH
TRBV4-3	TRBJ2-5	ASSQDRREGETQY
TRBV3-1	TRBJ2-7	ASSFRASEQY
TRBV6-2/TRBV6-3	TRBJ2-5	ASTSDPGYQETQY
TRBV29-1	TRBJ2-2	SVPWGGRAGELF
TRBV20-1	TRBJ2-3	SARDRAVGTDTQY